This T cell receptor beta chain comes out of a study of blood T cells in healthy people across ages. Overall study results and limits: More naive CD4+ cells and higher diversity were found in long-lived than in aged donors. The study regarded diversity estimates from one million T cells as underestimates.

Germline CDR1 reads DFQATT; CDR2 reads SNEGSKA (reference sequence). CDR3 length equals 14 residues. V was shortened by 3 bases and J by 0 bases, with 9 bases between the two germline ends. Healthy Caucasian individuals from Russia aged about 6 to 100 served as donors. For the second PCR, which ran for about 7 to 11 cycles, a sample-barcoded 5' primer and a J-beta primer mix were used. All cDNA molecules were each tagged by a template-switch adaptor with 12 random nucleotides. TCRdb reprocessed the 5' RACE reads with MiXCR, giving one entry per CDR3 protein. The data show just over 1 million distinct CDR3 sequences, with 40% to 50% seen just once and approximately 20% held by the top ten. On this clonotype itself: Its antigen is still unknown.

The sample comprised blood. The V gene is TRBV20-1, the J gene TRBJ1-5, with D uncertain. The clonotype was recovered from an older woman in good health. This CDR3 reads CSASTWDSNQPQHF. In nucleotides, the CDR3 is TGCAGTGCTAGTACTTGGGATAGCAATCAGCCCCAGCATTTT.